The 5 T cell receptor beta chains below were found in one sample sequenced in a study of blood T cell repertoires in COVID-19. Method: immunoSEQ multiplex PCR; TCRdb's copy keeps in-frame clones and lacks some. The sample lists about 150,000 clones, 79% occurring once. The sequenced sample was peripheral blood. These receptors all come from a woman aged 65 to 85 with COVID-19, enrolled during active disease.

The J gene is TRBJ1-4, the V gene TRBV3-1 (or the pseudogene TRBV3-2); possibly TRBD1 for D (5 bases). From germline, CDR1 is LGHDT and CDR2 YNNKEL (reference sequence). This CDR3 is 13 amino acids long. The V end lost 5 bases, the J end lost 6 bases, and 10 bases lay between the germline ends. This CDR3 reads CASSGGVDEKLFF. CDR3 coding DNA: TGTGCCAGCAGCGGGGGGGTTGATGAAAAACTGTTTTTT.

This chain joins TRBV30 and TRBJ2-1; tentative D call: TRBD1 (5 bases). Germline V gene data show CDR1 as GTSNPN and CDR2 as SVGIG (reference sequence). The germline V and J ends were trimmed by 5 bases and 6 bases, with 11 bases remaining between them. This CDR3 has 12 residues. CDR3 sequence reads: CAWGAVFNEQFF. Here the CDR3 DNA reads TGTGCCTGGGGGGCGGTGTTCAATGAGCAGTTCTTC.

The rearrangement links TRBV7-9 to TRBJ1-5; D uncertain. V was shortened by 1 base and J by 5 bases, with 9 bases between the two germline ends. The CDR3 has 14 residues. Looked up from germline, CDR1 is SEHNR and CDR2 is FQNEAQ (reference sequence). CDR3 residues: CASSLVGPYQPQHF. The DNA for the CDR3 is TGTGCCAGCAGCTTAGTGGGCCCTTATCAGCCCCAGCATTTT. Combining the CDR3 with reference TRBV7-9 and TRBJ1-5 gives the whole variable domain DTGVSQNPRHKITKRGQNVTFRCDPISEHNRLYWYRQTLGQGPEFLTYFQNEAQLEKSRLLSDRFSAERPKGSFSTLEIQRTEQGDSAMYLCASSLVGPYQPQHFGDGTRLSIL.

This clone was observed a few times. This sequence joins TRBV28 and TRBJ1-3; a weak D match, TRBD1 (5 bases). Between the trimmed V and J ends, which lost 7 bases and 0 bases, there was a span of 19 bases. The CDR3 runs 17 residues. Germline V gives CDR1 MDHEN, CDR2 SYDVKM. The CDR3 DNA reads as TGTGCCAGCACCACTCCCACCCAGGGTTACTCTGGAAACACCATATATTTT. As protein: CASTTPTQGYSGNTIYF.

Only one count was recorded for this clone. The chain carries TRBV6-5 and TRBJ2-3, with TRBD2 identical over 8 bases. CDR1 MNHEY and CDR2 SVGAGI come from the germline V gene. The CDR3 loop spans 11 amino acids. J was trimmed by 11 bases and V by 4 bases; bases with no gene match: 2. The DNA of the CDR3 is TGTGCCAGCAGTTTAGCGGGGAAGCAGTATTTT. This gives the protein CASSLAGKQYF.